This is a list of T cell receptor beta chains from one sample in a study of long-term antiretroviral therapy in people with HIV. The protocol was immunoSEQ multiplex PCR, while the TCRdb copy is restricted to in-frame clones and leaves out a portion. The sample includes about 39,000 clones, 86% of them seen just once. Sequencing was performed on unsorted PBMCs, taken 1.2 years after starting antiretroviral therapy. The receptors shown here come from a woman in her 50s with HIV. Both conserved end residues are trimmed from each CDR3.

j_gene: TRBJ1-2; v_gene: TRBV30; CDR3aa: AWFRDRAAEYGYT
j_gene: TRBJ1-1; v_gene: TRBV30; CDR3aa: AWTPWSLGENTEAF
j_gene: TRBJ1-6; v_gene: TRBV28; CDR3aa: ASSLPLPGQQNSPLH
j_gene: TRBJ1-3; v_gene: TRBV11-3; CDR3aa: ASSLGIQNTIY
j_gene: TRBJ1-5; v_gene: TRBV28; CDR3aa: ASSFGTGNQPQH
j_gene: TRBJ2-1; v_gene: TRBV4-2; CDR3aa: ASSQDIQDYYNEQF
j_gene: TRBJ2-6; v_gene: TRBV9; CDR3aa: ASSIGFPGGVSGANVLT
j_gene: TRBJ1-1; v_gene: TRBV7-9; CDR3aa: ASSVGVMNTEAF
j_gene: TRBJ1-1; v_gene: TRBV30; CDR3aa: AWSPWTGTGSLYTEAF
j_gene: TRBJ1-1; v_gene: TRBV29-1; CDR3aa: SVLGGTMNTEAF
j_gene: TRBJ1-1; v_gene: TRBV19; CDR3aa: ASSLSPRVEAF
j_gene: TRBJ1-3; v_gene: TRBV19; CDR3aa: ASSISAGLAGNTIY
j_gene: TRBJ2-1; v_gene: TRBV5-8; CDR3aa: ASSWGTGYLGNEQF
j_gene: TRBJ2-1; v_gene: TRBV5-1; CDR3aa: ASSFDRGDGEQF
j_gene: TRBJ2-2; v_gene: TRBV2; CDR3aa: ASTKETGAGTGELF
j_gene: TRBJ2-3; v_gene: TRBV2; CDR3aa: ASSPGQGRTDTQY
j_gene: TRBJ2-2; v_gene: TRBV5-3; CDR3aa: ASGVGELF
j_gene: TRBJ2-3; v_gene: TRBV7-6; CDR3aa: ASSPGTGVPRSTDTQY